This entry is about one T cell receptor (beta chain). No antigen is known for it. Given a much more abundant clone one base away, this may be a read error. The source of the sample is a study of Graves' ophthalmopathy and Graves' hyperthyroidism (dated by TCRdb to between 2018 and 2020). Background on the whole study: Peripheral blood was collected before any treatment was given, at the time of initial diagnosis. To tell Graves' ophthalmopathy apart from Graves' hyperthyroidism, and to predict which patients would progress to ophthalmopathy, the study relied on TCR beta repertoire signatures. In total, 135 blood samples were TCR-sequenced: 43 ophthalmopathy, some 75 hyperthyroidism and about 17 hyperthyroidism-to-ophthalmopathy patients. To explore V-J signatures that separate ophthalmopathy from hyperthyroidism, a discovery set of approximately 100 patients was enrolled, consisting of more than 40 with ophthalmopathy and some 59 with stable hyperthyroidism. An independent validation cohort was composed of approximately 19 hyperthyroidism patients and around 16 patients who later progressed from hyperthyroidism to ophthalmopathy. In five or six hyperthyroidism patients, T-cell repertoires of thyroid tissue and blood were compared. Following sample collection, hyperthyroidism patients were given methimazole at a starting dose of 30 mg daily, and ophthalmopathy patients were given high-dose intravenous methylprednisolone. The 85 to 100 discovery patients were divided at random into training and test sets in a 7:3 ratio. Summary of the overall study and its limitations: Ophthalmopathy was separated from stable hyperthyroidism by the 13-signature model with more than 85% sensitivity and just under 84% specificity in cross-validation and with 80%/75% in the test set. Sample size was not predetermined statistically, and investigators were not blinded to group allocation. In validation, the model predicted ophthalmopathy progression with about 64% sensitivity and 72.22% specificity; some 13 predicted patients were CT-confirmed with GO in a median of approximately 6.5 months. Most of the expanded thyroid clonotypes with a frequency above 0.001 were also detected in blood, and it was suggested that the thyroid immune response may be reflected by blood repertoires.

Hyperthyroidism was considered stable if no progression to ophthalmopathy occurred within 18 months of follow-up. Hyperthyroidism patients were newly diagnosed, with disease duration under 2 months, and aged 18 to 65 years. Anyone with other autoimmune diseases, uncontrolled infections, pregnancy or lactation was excluded from the study. Diagnosis relied on clinical symptoms, serum thyroxine, TRAb, thyroid ultrasound and orbital computed tomography. PBMCs were isolated from 7.5 to 10 ml of fresh peripheral blood by Ficoll-Paque density gradient centrifugation. Trizol reagent was used to extract the total RNA, and its quality was then checked on an Agilent 2100 Bioanalyzer. Via the germline V gene, CDR1 is MRHNA and CDR2 SNTAGT. The CDR3 numbers 17 residues from cysteine through valine. CDR3 DNA only is kept here, 51 bases in frame from base 1. V is cut back by 5 bases and J by 0 bases, with 10 bases in the junction unmatched.

For repertoire sequencing, TCR beta CDR3 regions were amplified from RNA transcripts. The first round was an RT-PCR using HTBI primers with the Qiagen OneStep RT-PCR kit, and this first round was followed by a second-round multiplex PCR, then size selection and purification. Libraries were sequenced paired-end with 100 bp reads on an Illumina HiSeq2000. As for the authors' bioinformatics: Reads were processed with SOAPnuke, discarding reads with adapters, uncalled bases, mean Phred below 15, or no exact constant-primer or identifier match. COPE v1.2.5 was used to merge high-quality paired reads. Clonotypes were defined as unique nucleotide sequences and were aligned to IMGT TRB V, D and J references using MiTCR v1.1. The analysis was limited to V-J combinations with a frequency above 0.0001, which together covered more than 98% of repertoires. For each V-J combination, a TCR clonal expansion and chaos score was defined as the ratio of F50 clonal expansion to chaos observed in the TCRdist matrix. Welch's t-statistics and random forest were used to reduce features to about a dozen V-J combinations, which were fed into a naive Bayes classifier. The Morisita-Horn index was used to measure how similar the thyroid and blood repertoires were. TCRdb trimmed public reads at Q25 via fastp, called clones via MiXCR and kept in-frame beta chains. Each CDR3 protein gets just one entry, which takes the most common genes and DNA from the rows behind it. TCRdb's processing, not the study's, gives the V and J calls here. The sample has about 400,000 distinct CDR3 sequences on record, 15% of them singletons. Of the sample, about 7% falls within the top ten clones.

The sequence derives from a woman between 18 and 29 years old with stable Graves' hyperthyroidism. Donor details come from another sample of the same person, matched by shared clones. The material sequenced was peripheral blood. Rearrangement joined TRBV6-4 to TRBJ2-7, and TRBD2 matches 10 of the central bases. The CDR3 reads as follows: CASSRPGLAENSYEQYV. The DNA sequence is TGTGCCAGCAGTCGACCCGGACTAGCGGAAAACTCCTACGAGCAGTACGTC.